The subject of this entry is one TCR beta chain. Its target antigen remains unknown. The record has no base qualities; no much larger clone is one base away. Trimming accounts for 3 bases at V and 7 bases at J, while the number of junction bases matched to no gene is 6. The CDR3 has 15 amino acids, counting the end cysteine and phenylalanine. The read is trimmed to its CDR3 DNA, 45 bases read in frame from base 1. Based on the germline V gene, the CDR1 and CDR2 sequences are LGHNA and YSLEER. The entry originates in a study of blood T cell repertoires in COVID-19 (dated by TCRdb to between 2020 and 2021). For the wider study: Samples covering the acute and convalescent phases of COVID-19 were provided by collaborators in the United States, Italy and Spain. The sample metadata nearly always contained a de-identified subject ID, COVID-19 status, age in years and sex. Where available, HLA class I and class II types were obtained from metadata supplied by the sample provider rather than from assay-based typing. Subjects who had been exposed to COVID-19, were actively infected with it, or had recovered from it provided the deeply sampled blood TCRbeta repertoires that made up the dataset. The samples were drawn from two sources: the first 160 participants of the ongoing ImmuneRACE study, and about 1,300 subjects contributed by 6 global collaborators. The prospective study material was composed of cDNA or gDNA derived from T cells, B-cell-depleted T cells, or PBMCs. The repertoires were released in a freely available public database meant as a resource for research on the immune response to SARS-CoV-2.

The immunoSEQ Assay, a bias-controlled multiplex PCR, was used to amplify TCRbeta CDR3 regions from genomic DNA. Turning to the authors' computational methods: The number of nucleated cells in each sample was estimated from the amplification of reference gene primers within the assay. Sequence reads were collapsed and filtered to measure the absolute abundance of every unique TCRbeta CDR3 rearrangement. For each sample, productive Simpson clonality was calculated as the square root of Simpson's diversity index over productive rearrangements. TCRdb carries this immuneACCESS record with in-frame sequences only. Its versions omit some clonotypes, under half of them owing to an unresolved V gene in the studies checked, with the rest unexplained. That table furnishes V, J and clone size, whereas the DNA furnished D and trimming. In this sample the table shows 35,000 to 45,000 clones, roughly four fifths of which occur a single time. The top ten hold approximately 30% of the sample.

Findings and caveats that apply to the study as a whole: Clinical and demographic metadata were provided uncurated, with the amount varying by source and participant.

Whole blood was collected in K2EDTA tubes by collaborating institutions according to the institutions' own protocols. Collaborator samples were shipped for TCRbeta analysis as frozen whole blood, isolated PBMCs, or DNA extracted from either sample type. The clonotype comes from a woman in her sixties or seventies with acute or convalescent COVID-19. This chain is built from TRBV4-3 and TRBJ2-2, with 9 bases in between that match TRBD2. Sequencing used peripheral blood. The CDR3 reads CASSHSVRGGGELFF. The DNA sequence reads TGCGCCAGCAGCCACAGTGTGCGGGGGGGCGGGGAGCTGTTTTTT.